This T cell receptor (beta chain) was documented in a study of shared clonotypes between healthy human individuals. Trimming stripped 5 bases from V and 4 bases from J, with 13 bases between. Germline assignment: CDR1 SGHTA and CDR2 FQGNSA. The CDR3 has 14 residues. This clone was seen a single time. Clones were sequenced by immunoSEQ multiplex PCR, and TCRdb holds only the in-frame ones, with some missing. This table holds 1.6 million or so clones, 95% to 97% found once. Material for sequencing was naive CD4+ T cells sorted from blood. The subset denotes: CD45RA+ positively selected. This sequence joins TRBV7-2 and TRBJ2-3; TRBD2 is a possible D gene (6 bases). This TCR came from a man aged 25-45 years in good health. CDR3 coding DNA: TGTGCCAGCAGCACGACTAGTTTCGCAGATACGCAGTATTTT. The encoded protein is CASSTTSFADTQYF.